One and the same sample provided the 28 T cell receptor beta chains below, sequenced in a study of Tregs in tolerant kidney transplant recipients. Generated by immunoSEQ multiplex PCR, the TCRdb table keeps only in-frame clones and is missing some. The data show about 77,000 clones, 95% to 98% seen once. The sample was CD4+ T cells from blood, taken before the transplant. These receptors were collected from a human donor who received a combined kidney and bone marrow transplant.

This chain connects TRBV5-1 to TRBJ1-2, with D possibly TRBD1 on 6 matching bases. The CDR3 runs to 15 residues. Trimming took off 2 bases at V and 4 bases at J, with 15 bases between the two ends. In germline, CDR1 is SGHRS, CDR2 YFSETQ. CDR3 amino acids: CASSFTGSRSYGYTF. In DNA, the CDR3 is TGCGCCAGCAGCTTTACAGGGTCTAGGAGCTATGGCTACACCTTC.

The table lists this clone with a count of one. CDR3 amino acids: CASSVVGTGGETQYF. CDR3 DNA sequence: TGTGCCAGCAGCGTAGTGGGGACAGGCGGGGAGACCCAGTACTTC. The chain joins TRBV9 to TRBJ2-5, with TRBD1 identical over 8 bases. This CDR3 contains 15 residues. The junction had 6 bases not matched to a gene; V was cut back by 0 bases and J by 5 bases. Per germline, CDR1 SGDLS and CDR2 YYNGEE.

The chain combines TRBV28 with TRBJ1-6; D unresolved. The CDR3 is 12 amino acids. V lost 3 bases and J lost 10, with 7 bases in between. Germline-derived CDR1 and CDR2 are MDHEN and SYDVKM. Here the CDR3 reads CASSFRGSPLHF. The CDR3 region has the DNA TGTGCCAGCAGTTTCAGAGGCTCACCCCTCCACTTT. Together with reference TRBV28 and TRBJ1-6, the CDR3 gives the full variable domain: DVKVTQSSRYLVKRTGEKVFLECVQDMDHENMFWYRQDPGLGLRLIYFSYDVKMKEKGDIPEGYSVSREKKERFSLILESASTNQTSMYLCASSFRGSPLHFGNGTRLTVT.

The chain recombines TRBV29-1 with TRBJ2-3, with TRBD1 as a possible D gene (5 bases). Germline loops: CDR1 SQVTM, CDR2 ANQGSEA. This CDR3 contains 15 residues. V was pared by 2 bases and J by 4 bases, with 16 bases between. Here the CDR3 reads CSVEPLGLGSDTQYF. The CDR3 coding sequence is TGCAGCGTTGAACCATTGGGGCTAGGATCAGATACGCAGTATTTT.

The genes are TRBV19 and TRBJ2-5; no firm D call. CDR3 size: 14 residues. CDR1 and CDR2 from the germline V gene are LNHDA and SQIVND (reference sequence). The V end was cut by 4 bases, the J end by 4 bases, with 13 bases between. The CDR3 protein is CASSNVLRRETQYF. CDR3 nucleotide sequence: TGTGCCAGTAGTAATGTCCTTAGGAGAGAGACCCAGTACTTC.

This chain uses TRBV11-2 with TRBJ2-1; a possible D gene is TRBD2 (7 bases). CDR1 is SGHAT, CDR2 FQNNGV, per germline. V lost 4 bases and J lost 9, with 22 bases in between. This CDR3 is built from 16 residues. The CDR3, as DNA: TGTGCCAGCAGCTCAACGGAGGGGGGGGCCCCCAGTGAGCAGTTCTTC. Its protein is CASSSTEGGAPSEQFF.

The V call is TRBV10-3, the J call TRBJ1-1; TRBD1 agrees at 12 bases. Trimming removed 10 bases from V and 5 bases from J; junction bases left unmatched: 8. The CDR3 has 14 residues. Germline loops: CDR1 ENHRY, CDR2 SYGVKD. The CDR3 spells CANSGTGGRTEAFF. In nucleotides, the CDR3 is TGTGCCAACTCCGGGACAGGGGGCCGGACTGAAGCTTTCTTT.

The chain combines TRBV6-1 with TRBJ2-2; 8 nucleotides match TRBD2. V shed 2 bases, J shed 7 bases, and the junction held 6 bases outside the gene matches. This CDR3 region has 15 residues. Germline V gene data show CDR1 as MNHNS and CDR2 as SASEGT. CDR3 region: CASSEISGGIGELFF. CDR3 in DNA: TGTGCCAGCAGTGAAATCAGCGGGGGAATCGGGGAGCTGTTTTTT.

The V call is TRBV29-1, the J call TRBJ1-3, with no clear D. Germline CDR1 and CDR2: SQVTM and ANQGSEA. The CDR3 is made up of 12 amino acids. Trimming shortened V by 5 bases and J by 0 bases, and 5 bases separated the two germline ends. CDR3 nucleotides: TGCAGCGTTTACAGCTCTGGAAACACCATATATTTT. Protein sequence: CSVYSSGNTIYF.

This CDR3 is CASSTGGDGYTF. The CDR3 DNA follows: TGTGCCAGCAGTACAGGGGGCGATGGCTACACCTTC. This chain links TRBV6-5 with TRBJ1-2; 9 nucleotides match TRBD1. CDR3 length: 12 amino acids. Germline V CDR1 and CDR2: MNHEY, SVGAGI. The V segment lost 5 bases and the J segment 6 bases; nucleotides outside the gene matches: 1.

This clone appeared a single time. J is TRBJ1-5 and V is TRBV25-1; D perhaps matches TRBD1 (5 bases). Germline CDR1 and CDR2: MGHDK and SYGVNS. This CDR3 contains 13 residues. Trimming took 7 bases from V and 7 from J, leaving 14 bases between them. This CDR3 reads CASTGGVGQPQHF. The CDR3 DNA follows: TGTGCCAGCACGGGAGGGGTAGGGCAGCCCCAGCATTTT.

The chain carries TRBV2 and TRBJ2-2; D possibly corresponds to TRBD2 (6 bases). Deletions cut 11 bases from V and 2 bases from J, with 12 bases between. Germline V gene sequence: CDR1 SNHLY, CDR2 FYNNEI. This CDR3 contains 13 residues. CDR3 nucleotides: TGTGCCGGGGGGACCACTAACACCGGGGAGCTGTTTTTT. Encoded protein: CAGGTTNTGELFF.

This clone is a singleton in its sample. The V and J genes are TRBV4-3 and TRBJ2-5; 7 nucleotides align to TRBD1. The V gene's germline CDR1 is LGHNA and CDR2 YSLEER. The V gene end was trimmed by 2 bases and the J gene end by 3 bases; junction bases not matched to a gene: 6. CDR3 length: 15 residues. The CDR3 sequence is CASSQRGLGEETQYF. The CDR3 coding sequence is TGCGCCAGCAGCCAAAGGGGGCTTGGCGAAGAGACCCAGTACTTC.

The chain carries TRBV2 and TRBJ2-3; D is uncertain. V was pared by 1 base and J by 7 bases, with 6 bases between. Germline assignment: CDR1 SNHLY and CDR2 FYNNEI. The CDR3 extends over 12 amino acids. CDR3 in DNA: TGTGCCAGCAGTGAAGAGCAATATACGCAGTATTTT. Translating gives CASSEEQYTQYF.

The V gene is TRBV4-3, the J gene TRBJ2-1; possibly TRBD2 for D (6 bases). The CDR3 is 15 amino acids. With 2 bases removed from V and 9 bases from J, the gap between germline ends came to 17 bases. CDR1 is LGHNA and CDR2 is YSLEER in the germline V gene. The CDR3 DNA reads as TGCGCCAGCAGCCAATCTAGCTTAGGGAGGTTTGAGCAGTTCTTC. Its protein product is CASSQSSLGRFEQFF.

The chain recombines TRBV28 with TRBJ1-5, with D maybe TRBD1 (6 bases). V was clipped by 0 bases and J by 4 bases, with 10 bases between them. Per germline, CDR1 MDHEN and CDR2 SYDVKM. CDR3 length: 15 amino acids. The CDR3 is CASSLWTGPNQPQHF. The CDR3 DNA sequence: TGTGCCAGCAGTTTATGGACAGGACCAAATCAGCCCCAGCATTTT.

V gene TRBV7-2 combines with J gene TRBJ1-1; tentative D call: TRBD1 (6 bases). This CDR3 has 15 amino acids. Per the germline V gene, CDR1 is SGHTA and CDR2 is FQGNSA. Trimming cost V 2 bases and J 4 bases, with 14 bases left between them. Here the CDR3 reads CASSLLGGAGTEAFF. CDR3 coding DNA: TGTGCCAGCAGCTTATTGGGGGGGGCGGGCACTGAAGCTTTCTTT.

V is TRBV6-1 and J is TRBJ1-5; a weak D match, TRBD1 (5 bases). V was clipped by 3 bases and J by 2 bases, with 11 bases between them. This CDR3 comprises 15 residues. Germline CDR1 MNHNS, CDR2 SASEGT. The CDR3: CASSELQVRNQPQHF. CDR3 DNA: TGTGCCAGCAGTGAGCTACAGGTACGCAATCAGCCCCAGCATTTT.

The chain joins TRBV15 to TRBJ1-1, with 7 bases matching TRBD1. CDR1 and CDR2 (germline): LNHNV, YYDKDF (reference sequence). Trimming removed 4 bases from V and 4 bases from J; junction bases left unmatched: 9. The CDR3 sequence is 15 residues long. The CDR3 DNA reads TGTGCCACCAGCAACCGGAAAGGGGGCCTCACTGAAGCTTTCTTT. It encodes CATSNRKGGLTEAFF.

This chain uses TRBV5-1 with TRBJ2-5, with 9 bases lining up with TRBD2. J gave up 4 bases and V 1 base, and 2 bases lay outside the gene matches. This CDR3 has 14 residues. Looked up from germline, CDR1 is SGHRS and CDR2 is YFSETQ. The CDR3 sequence is CASSLRRGGETQYF. The CDR3 DNA reads as TGCGCCAGCAGCTTGCGGCGGGGGGGAGAGACCCAGTACTTC.

The chain carries TRBV11-1 and TRBJ2-1, with 8 bases identical to TRBD2. Germline lookup yields CDR1 SGHAT and CDR2 FQDESV (reference sequence). This CDR3 has 14 residues. V gave up 5 bases and J gave up 3 bases; unmatched junction bases: 3. CDR3 region: CASSGAGDYNEQFF. The DNA for the CDR3 is TGTGCCAGCAGCGGAGCGGGAGACTACAATGAGCAGTTCTTC.

The chain uses TRBV4-2 and TRBJ2-3; a weak D match, TRBD2 (6 bases). The V and J ends lost 4 bases and 5 bases respectively, with 25 bases between them. Germline assignment: CDR1 LGHNA and CDR2 YNFKEQ. The CDR3 spans 18 residues. CDR3 DNA: TGTGCCAGCAGCCCCCAGAAGGGGTTTAGCGGCCGACAAGATACGCAGTATTTT. This codes for CASSPQKGFSGRQDTQYF.

This clone has a single count. This sequence joins TRBV11-3 and TRBJ2-1; 8 nucleotides line up with TRBD2. After removal of 5 bases from V and 0 bases from J, the junction contained 9 bases not matched to a gene. The CDR3 runs to 17 residues. Germline V gene sequence: CDR1 SGHNT, CDR2 YENEEA. This chain's CDR3 is CASSPKLAESSYNEQFF. CDR3 in DNA: TGTGCCAGCAGCCCAAAACTAGCGGAGAGCTCCTACAATGAGCAGTTCTTC.

This chain uses TRBV5-4 with TRBJ2-1; D possibly corresponds to TRBD2 (6 bases). CDR3 length equals 15 residues. Per the germline V gene, CDR1 is SGHNT and CDR2 is YYREEE (reference sequence). The V and J ends lost 4 bases and 7 bases respectively, with 18 bases between them. CDR3 coding DNA: TGTGCCAGCAGCCGAAAGTTGGCGGGGAGAAATGAGCAGTTCTTC. This sequence encodes CASSRKLAGRNEQFF.

The gene calls are TRBV7-9 and TRBJ2-7; perhaps TRBD2 as D (6 bases). CDR3 length: 13 residues. The germline V gene encodes CDR1 SEHNR and CDR2 FQNEAQ (reference sequence). The germline V and J ends were trimmed by 3 bases and 7 bases, with 13 bases remaining between them. The CDR3 sequence is CASSFPSGREQYF. CDR3 nucleotide sequence: TGTGCCAGCAGCTTTCCCTCGGGGAGGGAGCAGTACTTC. Full variable domain (remainder filled in from reference TRBV7-9 and TRBJ2-7): DTGVSQNPRHKITKRGQNVTFRCDPISEHNRLYWYRQTLGQGPEFLTYFQNEAQLEKSRLLSDRFSAERPKGSFSTLEIQRTEQGDSAMYLCASSFPSGREQYFGPGTRLTVT.

The rearrangement links TRBV5-5 to TRBJ2-2; perhaps TRBD1 as D (6 bases). The length of the CDR3 is 14 residues. From germline, CDR1 is SGHKS and CDR2 YYEKEE (reference sequence). V was shortened by 4 bases and J by 7 bases, with 14 bases between the two germline ends. For the CDR3, the DNA is TGTGCCAGCAGCACCACAGGGTACGGCGGGGAGCTGTTTTTT. Its protein product is CASSTTGYGGELFF.

The rearrangement joins TRBV19 to TRBJ1-1, with D perhaps TRBD1 (6 bases). The V gene's germline CDR1 is LNHDA and CDR2 SQIVND (reference sequence). The CDR3 covers 15 residues. V lost 6 bases and J lost 1, with 15 bases in between. CDR3 coding DNA: TGTGCCAGTAGCGCAAGCTTCAGGGGGAACACTGAAGCTTTCTTT. Translating it yields CASSASFRGNTEAFF.

Here the CDR3 DNA reads TGTGCTAGTGGCCATGACAGGGGGATAGTATATGAGCAGTTCTTC. Its protein product is CASGHDRGIVYEQFF. This rearrangement joins TRBV12-5 to TRBJ2-1, with 9 nucleotides matching TRBD1. This CDR3 contains 15 residues. The V gene end was trimmed by 6 bases and the J gene end by 8 bases; junction bases not matched to a gene: 11. CDR1 and CDR2 (germline): LGHNT, FRNRAP.